This T cell receptor (beta chain) is from a study of OX40 agonist ivuxolimab in advanced cancers. About the full investigation: Ivuxolimab was an agonistic, fully human IgG2 monoclonal antibody directed against OX40 (CD134), a costimulatory receptor. Intravenous ivuxolimab was administered to patients every 2 weeks at six dose levels: 0.01, 0.1, 0.3, 1.5, 3 and 10 mg/kg. Of the approximately 54 dose-escalation patients, hepatocellular carcinoma was present in some 19, melanoma in approximately 15, renal cell carcinoma in 9 and head and neck cancer in 9. In the dose-escalation cohort, around four fifths of patients were male, and the mean age was 60 years with a range of roughly 20 to 85. Patients were allowed to have had prior anti-PD-1, anti-PD-L1 or anti-CTLA-4 therapy, and 30% to 40% of the dose-escalation patients had previously received checkpoint inhibitors. Partial responses occurred in three dose-escalation patients, of whom one had hepatocellular carcinoma and two had cutaneous melanoma. The point of sequencing TCRbeta in the periphery was to test whether ivuxolimab changed TCR sequence diversity and drove clonal T-cell expansion. The paper reports the monotherapy dose-escalation portion (N ≈ 52 patients) of the phase I ivuxolimab trial. Study-level results and caveats: Clonal expansion of both CD4+ and CD8+ blood T cells was observed from baseline to week 6 at doses 0.1 to 3.0 mg/kg. The antigen specificity of the clonally expanded peripheral T cells was not determined. After ivuxolimab, CD8+ T cells had more expanded clones than CD4+ T cells on average. Low levels of normalized T-cell clonal expansion were also seen in some nonresponding patients. In the 0.1-3.0 mg/kg groups, partial responders had among the lowest normalized peripheral clonal expansion, particularly in CD8+ T cells.

Genomic DNA was isolated from the sorted cells so that the TCRbeta CDR3 region could be sequenced. TCRbeta CDR3 regions were sequenced using the immunoSEQ Assay. TCRdb carries this immuneACCESS record with in-frame sequences only. Its versions omit some clonotypes, under half of them owing to an unresolved V gene in the studies checked, with the rest unexplained. This sample comprises about 130,000 clones, less than 95% of them detected only once. The leading ten clones occupy 0.65% to 0.9% of the sample. Clipping removes 3 bases from V and 4 bases from J, with 0 as the unmatched junction base count. The CDR3 holds 15 amino acids from the cysteine to the phenylalanine. CDR3 DNA is the only sequence kept; it has 45 bases, read in frame from the first base. Looking up the germline V gene yields CDR1 SGHAT and CDR2 FQNNGV. As for this clone: Its cognate antigen has yet to be identified. No much larger clone exists at a distance of one base, and base qualities are not known.

The trial excluded patients who had a history of autoimmune disease or who were on systemic immunosuppression. Peripheral blood for TCR sequencing was drawn from every dose cohort at baseline, at cycle 4 day 1 and at cycle 7 day 1. The samples were drawn from a first-in-human, open-label, multicenter phase I dose-escalation trial of ivuxolimab. The trial enrolled adults with locally advanced or metastatic head and neck squamous cell, hepatocellular, melanoma or renal cell carcinoma. Before TCR sequencing, CD4+ T cells and CD8+ T cells were sorted from peripheral blood as separate populations. The input for sequencing was CD4+ or CD8+ T cells sorted from blood, taken in a trial of the OX40 agonist ivuxolimab. This sequence originates from an adult with an advanced solid tumor such as melanoma, head and neck, liver or kidney cancer. The chain joins TRBV11-2 to TRBJ2-2; 12 middle bases align to TRBD2. The encoded CDR3 is CASSLGLAGTGELFF. In nucleotides, the sequence is TGTGCCAGCAGCTTGGGACTAGCGGGCACCGGGGAGCTGTTTTTT.